A selection of T cell receptor beta chains follows, all from one sample in a study of T-cell memory formation after mild COVID-19. TCRdb re-called the 5' RACE reads through MiXCR, storing one row per CDR3 protein. The sample contains around 200,000 distinct CDR3 sequences, 25% to 35% of which appear only once. The sample taken for sequencing was PBMCs or a T cell subset sorted from them (not recorded which). Every receptor here comes from an adult woman who had mild COVID-19 (a few samples of this study predate the infection). Cell type and time point are not known. Both conserved end residues are part of each CDR3. The D gene is left open where the match is weak. Not all rows give a size; the values are once, few, many and, for expanded clones, a class.

CASSLDIISNQPQHF | TGTGCCAGCAGCTTAGACATTATTAGCAATCAGCCCCAGCATTTT | TRBJ1-5 | TRBV7-9 | . | .
CASIPLWLNTEAFF | TGTGCCAGCATCCCTCTTTGGCTCAACACTGAAGCTTTCTTT | TRBJ1-1 | TRBV5-5 | . | .
CASSPGDSYQPQHF | TGTGCCAGCAGCCCAGGGGACAGCTATCAGCCCCAGCATTTT | TRBJ1-5 | TRBV9 | . | TRBD1
CASKRSTNEKLYF | TGTGCCAGCAAGCGTTCAACTAATGAAAAACTGTATTTT | TRBJ1-4 | TRBV12-3/TRBV12-4 | . | .
CASSRPGLAGLSTDTQYF | TGTGCCAGCAGCCGACCAGGACTAGCGGGACTGAGCACAGATACGCAGTATTTT | TRBJ2-3 | TRBV7-2 | few | TRBD2
CASSPPMGAATGELFF | TGTGCCAGCAGCCCCCCGATGGGGGCCGCTACCGGGGAGCTGTTTTTT | TRBJ2-2 | TRBV7-9 | . | .
CASSLETGYNSPLHF | TGTGCCAGCAGCTTAGAAACAGGGTATAATTCACCCCTCCACTTT | TRBJ1-6 | TRBV7-8 | . | .
CASSLSSETQYF | TGCGCCAGCAGCTTGAGTTCAGAGACCCAGTACTTC | TRBJ2-5 | TRBV5-1 | many | .
CSVPTPGNTIYF | TGCAGCGTACCGACCCCTGGAAACACCATATATTTT | TRBJ1-3 | TRBV29-1 | . | .
CASSISQETQYF | TGTGCCAGTAGCATCAGCCAAGAGACCCAGTACTTC | TRBJ2-5 | TRBV6-2/TRBV6-3 | few | .
CASERSDTGELFF | TGTGCCAGCGAGCGTTCGGACACCGGGGAGCTGTTTTTT | TRBJ2-2 | TRBV3-1 | few | .
CASSLNPDTGELFF | TGCGCCAGCAGCTTGAACCCCGACACCGGGGAGCTGTTTTTT | TRBJ2-2 | TRBV5-1 | many | .
CATSDPAPPNTGELFF | TGTGCCACCAGTGACCCGGCCCCACCGAACACCGGGGAGCTGTTTTTT | TRBJ2-2 | TRBV24-1 | . | .
CSVVRQGQKNIQYF | TGCAGCGTTGTTAGACAGGGGCAAAAAAACATTCAGTACTTC | TRBJ2-4 | TRBV29-1 | . | TRBD1
CASSLARGGRGDNEQFF | TGTGCCAGCAGCTTAGCGCGAGGCGGGAGGGGCGACAATGAGCAGTTCTTC | TRBJ2-1 | TRBV7-6 | . | TRBD2
CASTNRDLQDEQFF | TGTGCCAGCACCAACAGGGATCTACAAGATGAGCAGTTCTTC | TRBJ2-1 | TRBV2 | few | .
CSARDRNRGSVYEQYF | TGCAGTGCTAGAGACCGAAACAGGGGTTCTGTCTACGAGCAGTACTTC | TRBJ2-7 | TRBV20-1 | few | TRBD1